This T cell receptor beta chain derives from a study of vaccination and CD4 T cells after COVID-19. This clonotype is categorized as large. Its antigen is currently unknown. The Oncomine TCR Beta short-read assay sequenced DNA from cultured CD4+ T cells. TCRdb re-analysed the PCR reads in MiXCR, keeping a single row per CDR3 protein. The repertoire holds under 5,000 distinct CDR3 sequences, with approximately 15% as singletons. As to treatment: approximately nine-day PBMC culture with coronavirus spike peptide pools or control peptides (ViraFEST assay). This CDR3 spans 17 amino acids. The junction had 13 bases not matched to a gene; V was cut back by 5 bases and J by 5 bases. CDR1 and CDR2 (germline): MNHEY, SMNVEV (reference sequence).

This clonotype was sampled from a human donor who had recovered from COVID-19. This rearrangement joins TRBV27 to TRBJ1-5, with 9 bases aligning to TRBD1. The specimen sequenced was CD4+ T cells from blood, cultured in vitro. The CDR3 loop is CASSPASAQGAYQPQHF. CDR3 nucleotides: TGTGCCAGCAGTCCGGCCTCCGCACAGGGGGCCTATCAGCCCCAGCATTTT.